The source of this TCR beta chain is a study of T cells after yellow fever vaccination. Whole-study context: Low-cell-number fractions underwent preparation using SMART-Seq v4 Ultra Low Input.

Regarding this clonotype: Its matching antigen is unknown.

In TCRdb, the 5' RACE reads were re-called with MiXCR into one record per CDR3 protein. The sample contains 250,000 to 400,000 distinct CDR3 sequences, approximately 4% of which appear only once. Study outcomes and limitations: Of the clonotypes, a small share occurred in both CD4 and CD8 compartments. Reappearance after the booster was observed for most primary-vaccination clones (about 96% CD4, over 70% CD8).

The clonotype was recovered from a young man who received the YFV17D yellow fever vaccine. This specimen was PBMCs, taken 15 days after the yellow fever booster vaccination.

The CDR3 DNA is TGTGCCAGCAGCTTACTTGGGGCACTCCAGGAGACCCAGTACTTC. This translates into CASSLLGALQETQYF. The genes are TRBV7-3 and TRBJ2-5; D may be TRBD1 (5 bases). The germline V and J ends were trimmed by 2 bases and 5 bases, with 15 bases remaining between them. Germline values: CDR1 SGHTA, CDR2 FQGTGA. CDR3 length: 15 amino acids. Full variable domain (rest looked up from reference TRBV7-3 and TRBJ2-5): GAGVSQTPSNKVTEKGKYVELRCDPISGHTALYWYRQSLGQGPEFLIYFQGTGAADDSGLPNDRFFAVRPEGSVSTLKIQRTERGDSAVYLCASSLLGALQETQYFGPGTRLLVL.